Listed below are T cell receptor beta chains from one sample, sequenced in a study of T cell clonotyping in hematopoietic cell transplantation. This table comes from immunoSEQ multiplex PCR, and its TCRdb copy is limited to in-frame clones, with some not included. The table lists 35,000 to 45,000 clones, around 94% of them singletons, with around 0.85% in the top ten. Sequenced sample: peripheral blood mononuclear cells. These receptor sequences come from a woman in her 50s in good health. Some clones in this sample may be carry-over from other donors' samples. CDR3s include the opening cysteine and the closing phenylalanine or tryptophan. D genes are given only for firm matches.

j_gene,d_gene,v_gene,CDR3nt,CDR3aa
TRBJ2-7,NA,TRBV4-3,TGCGCCAGCAGCCAACATGGGACGGGTGTTGGTACCTACGAGCAGTACTTC,CASSQHGTGVGTYEQYF
TRBJ2-3,NA,TRBV7-6,TGTGCCAGCAGACGAAGCGGAGTGAGCACAGATACGCAGTATTTT,CASRRSGVSTDTQYF
TRBJ2-1,NA,TRBV11-3,TGTGCCAGCAGCTTAGTCGGAGGGGAGCCCAATGAGCAGTTCTTC,CASSLVGGEPNEQFF
TRBJ2-5,TRBD2,TRBV10-3,TGTGCCACCGCCCTTAGCGGGGGAGGGGAGACCCAGTACTTC,CATALSGGGETQYF
TRBJ2-2,NA,TRBV28,TGTGCCAGCACCTTGGGAAGGGGTAGGACCGGGGAGCTGTTTTTT,CASTLGRGRTGELFF
TRBJ2-5,NA,TRBV6-5,TGTGCCAGCAGTTACACCGGGACGGCAGAGACCCAGTACTTC,CASSYTGTAETQYF
TRBJ1-1,NA,TRBV30,TGTGCCTGGGATCCAGGTAACACTGAAGCTTTCTTT,CAWDPGNTEAFF
TRBJ2-1,NA,TRBV6-1,TGTGCCAGCGGCAGGGGAGAAAGTGAGCAGTTCTTC,CASGRGESEQFF
TRBJ1-1,TRBD1,TRBV6-5,TGTGCCAGCTCTACAGGGGAAGCTGAAGCTTTCTTT,CASSTGEAEAFF
TRBJ1-6,NA,TRBV4-3,TGCGCCAGCAGCTTAGTCTACCCGGGGGCCTATAATTCACCCCTCCACTTT,CASSLVYPGAYNSPLHF
TRBJ1-2,NA,TRBV7-3,TGTGCCAGCAGCACAAGCGGGGGGGGTCCTACCTTC,CASSTSGGGPTF
TRBJ1-2,NA,TRBV28,TGTGCCACCCGTGGATCAGGGGCTAACATTTATGGCTACACCTTC,CATRGSGANIYGYTF
TRBJ2-7,TRBD1,TRBV7-8,TGTGCCAGCACAAAACAGGGGCAATTTATCCACGAGCAGTACTTC,CASTKQGQFIHEQYF
TRBJ1-2,NA,TRBV7-9,TGTGCCAGCAGGTGGGGGGACGACTATGGCTACACCTTC,CASRWGDDYGYTF